This T cell receptor beta chain emerged from a study of blood T cell repertoires in COVID-19. Across the whole study: The samples span acute and convalescent COVID-19 from the United States, Italy and Spain. Sample material is recorded as cDNA or gDNA derived from T cells, B-cell-depleted T cells, or PBMCs.

In the study's own analysis: Cell counts per sample came from amplifying reference gene primers. Sequencing was performed with immunoSEQ multiplex PCR; in TCRdb, only in-frame clones are kept and a portion is missing. That table furnishes V, J and clone size, whereas the DNA furnished D and trimming. This sample has fewer than 250,000 clones, with more than 70% found just once. The CDR3 has 17 amino acids. CDR1 SGHVS and CDR2 FNYEAQ come from the germline V gene. After removal of 0 bases from V and 3 bases from J, the junction contained 7 bases not matched to a gene. V usage is TRBV7-6 and J usage is TRBJ1-2; 10 bases fit TRBD1. The clonotype originates from a woman in her forties or fifties with acute or convalescent COVID-19. Sample: peripheral blood. This CDR3 reads CASSLAGRQGAYYGYTF. The CDR3 nucleotides read TGTGCCAGCAGCTTAGCGGGAAGACAGGGGGCGTACTATGGCTACACCTTC.